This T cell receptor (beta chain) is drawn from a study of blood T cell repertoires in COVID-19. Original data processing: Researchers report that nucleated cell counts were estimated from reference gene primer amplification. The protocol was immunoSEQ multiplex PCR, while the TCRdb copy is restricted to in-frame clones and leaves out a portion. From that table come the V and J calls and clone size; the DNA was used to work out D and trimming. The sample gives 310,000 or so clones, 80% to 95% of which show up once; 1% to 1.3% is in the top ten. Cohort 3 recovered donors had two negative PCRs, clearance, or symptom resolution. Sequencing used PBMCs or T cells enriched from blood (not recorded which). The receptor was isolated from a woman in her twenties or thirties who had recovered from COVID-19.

The CDR3 DNA is TGTGCCAGCAGCTTCAAGGACAGGAACTATGGCTACACCTTC. This sequence encodes CASSFKDRNYGYTF. The chain couples TRBV7-8 to TRBJ1-2, with 7 bases that match TRBD1. The CDR3 consists of 14 residues. With V trimmed by 3 bases and J by 2 bases, 3 bases remained unmatched. Germline V gives CDR1 SGHVS, CDR2 FQNEAQ.